Listed below are T cell receptor beta chains from one sample, sequenced in a study of shared clonotypes between healthy human individuals. Sequenced by immunoSEQ multiplex PCR; TCRdb stores in-frame clones only, minus some. The sample lists about 2.4 million clones, over 85% occurring once. Source material: naive CD4+ T cells from PBMCs. The receptors were sampled from a man younger than 30 in good health. Some clones in this sample may be carry-over from other donors' samples. CDR3s include the opening cysteine and the closing phenylalanine or tryptophan. The D gene is left open where the match is weak. Only some rows state a clone size, as once, few, many or a class for expanded clones.

J gene | V gene | clone size | D gene | CDR3 DNA | CDR3 protein
TRBJ2-1 | TRBV29-1 | NA | TRBD2 | TGCAGCGTTGGCCGTAGCGGGAGGGCCGACAATGAGCAGTTCTTC | CSVGRSGRADNEQFF
TRBJ1-3 | TRBV7-9 | once | NA | TGTGCCACAGACAGGATTTCGGGAAACACCATATATTTT | CATDRISGNTIYF
TRBJ1-1 | TRBV5-1 | once | TRBD1 | TGCGCCAGCAGCTTGGCCCAGGGGGGAGCTGAAGCTTTCTTT | CASSLAQGGAEAFF
TRBJ1-1 | TRBV4-1 | NA | TRBD1 | TGCGCCAGCAGCCATATTGGACAGGGGCGAAACACTGAAGCTTTCTTT | CASSHIGQGRNTEAFF
TRBJ1-4 | TRBV19 | NA | TRBD1 | TGTGCCAGTAGTATCCTCGGACAGGGAAATGAAAAACTGTTTTTT | CASSILGQGNEKLFF
TRBJ2-5 | TRBV27 | NA | TRBD2 | TGTGCCAGCAGTTCAACGATCTTAGCGGGAGTGATTGAGACCCAGTACTTC | CASSSTILAGVIETQYF
TRBJ2-2 | TRBV5-1 | once | TRBD2 | TGCGCCAGCAGCTTTCTAGCGGGAGACTCCACCGGGGAGCTGTTTTTT | CASSFLAGDSTGELFF
TRBJ2-3 | TRBV19 | NA | TRBD1 | TGTGCCAGTAGTATAGATCCTCGAGGGACAGGGGCAGATACGCAGTATTTT | CASSIDPRGTGADTQYF
TRBJ2-2 | TRBV5-1 | once | TRBD1 | TGCGCCAGCAGCTTGCCTCTGGAGTGGCAGGGGGCGACCGGGGAGCTGTTTTTT | CASSLPLEWQGATGELFF
TRBJ2-7 | TRBV28 | NA | NA | TGTGCCAGCAGTTCCTCCCAGGGGGGGCGCCCCCACGAGCAGTACTTC | CASSSSQGGRPHEQYF
TRBJ1-5 | TRBV28 | NA | TRBD1 | TGTGCCAGCAGACACCCCCCGGGACAGGGGGTTTCCAATCAGCCCCAGCATTTT | CASRHPPGQGVSNQPQHF
TRBJ2-7 | TRBV4-1 | NA | NA | TGCGCCAGCAGCCAAGATGGGAGGACTAGGGGGGTACGGCAGTACTTC | CASSQDGRTRGVRQYF
TRBJ1-1 | TRBV9 | NA | NA | TGTGCCAGCAGCGTAGCGGCCGGGAGCACTGAAGCTTTCTTT | CASSVAAGSTEAFF
TRBJ2-2 | TRBV7-2 | few | TRBD1 | TGTGCCAGCAGCTTAGACAGGGGGTTGAACACCGGGGAGCTGTTTTTT | CASSLDRGLNTGELFF
TRBJ2-1 | TRBV5-1 | NA | NA | TGCGCCAGCAGCGGGAGCTTCGGAGGAGAGCAGTTCTTC | CASSGSFGGEQFF
TRBJ1-1 | TRBV4-2 | once | NA | TGTGCCAGCAGCCAAGATTTTTCCCGTCGGACTGAAGCTTTCTTT | CASSQDFSRRTEAFF
TRBJ2-2 | TRBV5-1 | once | NA | TGCGCCAGCAGCTTGCAACTGGGGGCAAACACCGGGGAGCTGTTTTTT | CASSLQLGANTGELFF
TRBJ2-3 | TRBV7-3 | NA | TRBD1 | TGTGCCAGCAGCATGGGACAGAGCACAGATACGCAGTATTTT | CASSMGQSTDTQYF
TRBJ2-1 | TRBV28 | NA | NA | TGTGCCAGCAGGTCCAATGAGCAGTTCTTC | CASRSNEQFF
TRBJ2-7 | TRBV28 | NA | TRBD2 | TGTGCCAGCAAACTAGCGGGGACCTACGAGCAGTACTTC | CASKLAGTYEQYF
TRBJ2-7 | TRBV5-1 | NA | TRBD2 | TGCGCCAGCAGCTGGGGGGGACTAGCGGGCACGGACGAGCAGTACTTC | CASSWGGLAGTDEQYF
TRBJ2-1 | TRBV27 | NA | NA | TGTGCCAGCAGTTTAGCAGGGGCTAATGAGCAGTTCTTC | CASSLAGANEQFF
TRBJ1-5 | TRBV4-3 | NA | NA | TGCGCCAGCAGCCAAGATTGGGCAGGGCATCAGCCCCAGCATTTT | CASSQDWAGHQPQHF
TRBJ2-3 | TRBV5-4 | NA | TRBD2 | TGTGCCAGCAGCTTGGCCGGGGGGACGACCGGAAATACGCAGTATTTT | CASSLAGGTTGNTQYF
TRBJ2-1 | TRBV5-4 | NA | NA | TGTGCCAGCAGCTTGTCGCGGGGCATTACGGCTGAGCAGTTCTTC | CASSLSRGITAEQFF
TRBJ2-7 | TRBV2 | NA | TRBD1 | TGTGCCAGCAACGCGGGGACAGGGTTCTCCGAGCAGTACTTC | CASNAGTGFSEQYF
TRBJ1-2 | TRBV1 | NA | NA | TGCACCAGCAGCCAAGTTGGGAGGGGCTTC | CTSSQVGRGF
TRBJ1-3 | TRBV6-5 | NA | NA | TGTGCCAGCAGGCGCCTCAGGGAAGGAAACACCATATATTTT | CASRRLREGNTIYF
TRBJ2-3 | TRBV9 | NA | NA | TGTGCCAGCAGCGCTCGCTCCCCTAGCACAGATACGCAGTATTTT | CASSARSPSTDTQYF
TRBJ2-1 | TRBV14 | NA | TRBD2 | TGTGCCAGCAGCCAACCGACTAGCGCCACCAAGGTTTACAATGAGCAGTTCTTC | CASSQPTSATKVYNEQFF
TRBJ1-1 | TRBV19 | NA | TRBD1 | TGTGCCAGTAGTACCAGGGGGCACACTGAAGCTTTCTTT | CASSTRGHTEAFF
TRBJ2-2 | TRBV6-6 | NA | NA | TGTGCCAGCAGTTCAATCAGCGTAAACACCGGGGAGCTGTTTTTT | CASSSISVNTGELFF
TRBJ2-1 | TRBV5-6 | NA | TRBD2 | TGTGCCAGCAGAGGGACTATCAATGAGCAGTTCTTC | CASRGTINEQFF
TRBJ2-3 | TRBV7-3 | NA | NA | TGTGCCAGCAGCTTACTGCAGACAGATACGCAGTATTTT | CASSLLQTDTQYF
TRBJ2-7 | TRBV10-3 | once | NA | TGTGCCATCAGGAAACAGGGAAGCGACTACGAGCAGTACTTC | CAIRKQGSDYEQYF
TRBJ2-7 | TRBV27 | NA | TRBD2 | TGTGCCAGCAGCTATACCCCACTCCGGGACTACATAGAGAGACCGCTAGTGGAGCAGTACTTC | CASSYTPLRDYIERPLVEQYF
TRBJ2-3 | TRBV11-1 | NA | NA | TGTGCCAGCAGCCCTGACCCCATCGGGGATACGCAGTATTTT | CASSPDPIGDTQYF
TRBJ2-1 | TRBV4-3 | NA | NA | TGCGCCAGCAGCCAAGCCTCGGGGGATGAGCAGTTCTTC | CASSQASGDEQFF
TRBJ1-4 | TRBV7-2 | NA | NA | TGTGCCAGCAGCTTGGGGGAAAATGAAAAACTGTTTTTT | CASSLGENEKLFF
TRBJ1-2 | TRBV14 | NA | TRBD1 | TGTGCCAGCAGCCCCTGGGGACAGGGAGTGTATGGCTACACCTTC | CASSPWGQGVYGYTF
TRBJ1-3 | TRBV28 | NA | TRBD1 | TGTGCCAGCAGCCTAAGACAGGGGGTGAAGAGAAACACCATATATTTT | CASSLRQGVKRNTIYF
TRBJ2-3 | TRBV7-3 | NA | TRBD2 | TGTGCCAGCAGTAGATCCGGAGGACTAGGGACAGATACGCAGTATTTT | CASSRSGGLGTDTQYF
TRBJ1-6 | TRBV5-1 | NA | NA | TGCGCCAGCAGCTTGTTTCAGCAAAATTCACCCCTCCACTTT | CASSLFQQNSPLHF
TRBJ1-6 | TRBV7-2 | NA | NA | TGTGCCAGCAGCAACGAGGTGAGGGTCGGTTCACCCCTCCACTTT | CASSNEVRVGSPLHF
TRBJ1-1 | TRBV10-3 | NA | NA | TGTGCCATCAGCCCGACGGAGAACACTGAAGCTTTCTTT | CAISPTENTEAFF
TRBJ2-3 | TRBV29-1 | NA | TRBD2 | TGCAGCGTTGCTAGCGGTATCCGCACAGATACGCAGTATTTT | CSVASGIRTDTQYF
TRBJ2-1 | TRBV6-4 | NA | NA | TGTGCCAGCAGTCAGGGGTTCGCGTTACGCAATGAGCAGTTCTTC | CASSQGFALRNEQFF
TRBJ2-7 | TRBV5-1 | NA | TRBD2 | TGCGCCAGCAGATTTAGCGGGAGGGCCGTCGACGAGCAGTACTTC | CASRFSGRAVDEQYF
TRBJ1-1 | TRBV9 | NA | NA | TGTGCCAGCAGCGTAACCCCAGGGTCGAACACTGAAGCTTTCTTT | CASSVTPGSNTEAFF
TRBJ2-1 | TRBV19 | NA | NA | TGTGCCAGTAGTTCGGTGGGAGGACACAACAATGAGCAGTTCTTC | CASSSVGGHNNEQFF
TRBJ1-1 | TRBV10-3 | NA | NA | TGTGCCATCAGTGAGGGCGCAGGAGGAGCTTTCTTT | CAISEGAGGAFF
TRBJ2-5 | TRBV6-1 | NA | TRBD1 | TGTGCCAGCAGGGAGACAGGGGGTCAAGAGACCCAGTACTTC | CASRETGGQETQYF
TRBJ2-2 | TRBV28 | NA | NA | TGTGCCAGCAGCCTTTATCCTGGAGGCTCCTTACGAACCGGGGAGCTGTTTTTT | CASSLYPGGSLRTGELFF
TRBJ2-7 | TRBV6-1 | NA | NA | TGTGCCAGCCGTGAGACAGATCAATCTTTAACCCATTACGAGCAGTACTTC | CASRETDQSLTHYEQYF
TRBJ2-5 | TRBV10-3 | once | NA | TGTGCCATCAGTGAGTCTCCGTACCAAGAGACCCAGTACTTC | CAISESPYQETQYF
TRBJ2-3 | TRBV9 | NA | NA | TGTGCCAGCACCCCCGGGGCACGGGAGTTTACGCAGTATTTT | CASTPGAREFTQYF
TRBJ2-1 | TRBV28 | NA | NA | TGTGCCAGCATCGAACCCGGGACTCCCAATGAGCAGTTCTTC | CASIEPGTPNEQFF
TRBJ2-2 | TRBV5-1 | once | TRBD2 | TGCGCCAGCCTCCCAGTAGCGGGAGGGTCCGGGGAGCTGTTTTTT | CASLPVAGGSGELFF
TRBJ2-2 | TRBV7-2 | NA | NA | TGTGCCAGCAGCTTAGCTGGGATCGGGGAGCTGTTTTTT | CASSLAGIGELFF